This record looks at one TCR beta chain sequence and its context. Authors' methods: Estimates of nucleated cell counts were drawn from the amplification of reference gene primers. The assay was immunoSEQ multiplex PCR, and TCRdb's table has in-frame clones only and misses some. The V and J calls and clone size are taken from that table; D and trimming were inferred from the DNA. This table holds hundreds of thousands of clones, around nine tenths found once. The data derive from a study of blood T cell repertoires in COVID-19. Looking at the study overall: The United States, Italy and Spain were the sources of the acute and convalescent COVID-19 samples. T cells, B-cell-depleted T cells, or PBMCs provided the cDNA or gDNA that served as material.

CDR3 length: 15 amino acids. Germline V gene lookup returns CDR1 SGHRS and CDR2 YFSETQ. With 4 bases clipped from V and 1 base from J, the junction kept 5 bases outside the gene matches. The chain has TRBV5-1 and TRBJ2-3; TRBD1 matches at 8 bases. This sequence was found in a human donor in a cohort sampled during active COVID-19. Sequenced input: peripheral blood. The CDR3 DNA is TGCGCCAGCAGCCCGGGACAGGTCGGCACAGATACGCAGTATTTT. This sequence encodes CASSPGQVGTDTQYF. The full variable domain, in which reference TRBV5-1 and TRBJ2-3 provide the parts outside the CDR3, is KAGVTQTPRYLIKTRGQQVTLSCSPISGHRSVSWYQQTPGQGLQFLFEYFSETQRNKGNFPGRFSGRQFSNSRSEMNVSTLELGDSALYLCASSPGQVGTDTQYFGPGTRLTVL.